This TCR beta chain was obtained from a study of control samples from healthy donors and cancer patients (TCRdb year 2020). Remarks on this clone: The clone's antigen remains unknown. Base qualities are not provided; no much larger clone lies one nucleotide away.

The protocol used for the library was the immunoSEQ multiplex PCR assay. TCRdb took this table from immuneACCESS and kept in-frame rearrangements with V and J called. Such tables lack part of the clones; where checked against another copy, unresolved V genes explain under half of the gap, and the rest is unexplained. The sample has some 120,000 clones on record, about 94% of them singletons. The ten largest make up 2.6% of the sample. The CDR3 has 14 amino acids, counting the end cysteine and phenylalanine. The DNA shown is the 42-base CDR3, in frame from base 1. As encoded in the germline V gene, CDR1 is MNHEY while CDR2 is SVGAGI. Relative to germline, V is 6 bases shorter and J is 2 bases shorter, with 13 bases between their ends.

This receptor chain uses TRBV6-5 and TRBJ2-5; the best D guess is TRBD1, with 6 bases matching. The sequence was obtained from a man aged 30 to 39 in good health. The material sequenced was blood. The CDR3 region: CASSPGAVQETQYF. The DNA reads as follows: TGTGCCAGCAGCCCAGGGGCAGTTCAAGAGACCCAGTACTTC.